In this sample, the clone carrying this T cell receptor beta chain turned up a few times. The antigen is undetermined. The data stem from a study of post-analysis software for immune sequencing data. Whole-study results and caveats: Normalized Chao1 diversity in multiple sclerosis patients fell significantly below that of controls.

The library was made from cDNA and included unique molecular identifiers. There were roughly 0.95 to 11 million T cells, and some 500,000 cDNA molecules came from them. TCRdb re-derived calls from the PCR reads in MiXCR, one entry per CDR3 protein. The sample holds 650,000 to 850,000 distinct CDR3 sequences; 46% are singletons and the top ten take approximately 5%. The TCR originated in a girl under 18 with multiple sclerosis. Material: blood.

The CDR3 spells CSADREGVYEQYF. The CDR3 DNA reads as TGCAGTGCAGACAGGGAAGGGGTTTACGAGCAGTACTTC. The chain joins TRBV20-1 to TRBJ2-7; 7 nucleotides match TRBD1. This CDR3 has 13 amino acids. After removal of 6 bases from V and 4 bases from J, the junction contained 9 bases not matched to a gene. The germline V gene has CDR1 DFQATT and CDR2 SNEGSKA (reference sequence).